A single sample gave rise to the 10 T cell receptor beta chains below, sequenced in a study of blood T cell repertoires in COVID-19. Measured with immunoSEQ multiplex PCR; TCRdb has only the in-frame clones, and not every one. This repertoire shows 200,000 to 250,000 clones, about 88% found once; its top ten account for roughly 2.5%. What was sequenced was PBMCs or T cells enriched from blood (not recorded which). Source of these receptors: a woman in her 30s who had recovered from COVID-19.

The chain recombines TRBV6-6 with TRBJ1-2, with D possibly matching TRBD1 (5 bases). Germline V gene lookup returns CDR1 MNHNY and CDR2 SVGAGI (reference sequence). CDR3 length: 14 amino acids. V lost 3 bases, J lost 1 base, and 9 bases lay in between. CDR3 residues: CASSYTDSNYGYTF. For the CDR3, the DNA is TGTGCCAGCAGTTATACCGACAGTAACTATGGCTACACCTTC.

The rearrangement links TRBV25-1 to TRBJ1-4; 7 bases align to TRBD1. In germline, CDR1 is MGHDK, CDR2 SYGVNS. J was trimmed by 6 bases and V by 6 bases; bases with no gene match: 10. The CDR3 covers 15 residues. DNA of the CDR3: TGTGCCAGCAGGGCCCCCCGACAGGGCGATGAAAAACTGTTTTTT. It encodes CASRAPRQGDEKLFF.

This clone occurred a few times. The chain has TRBV27 and TRBJ1-1; D call uncertain. CDR1 and CDR2 from the germline V gene are MNHEY and SMNVEV (reference sequence). V lost 5 bases to trimming and J lost 8 bases, with 12 bases between them. This CDR3 spans 12 amino acids. CDR3 sequence: CASSDTAGEAFF. The CDR3 bases are TGTGCCAGCAGTGATACAGCTGGGGAAGCTTTCTTT.

V and J are TRBV13 and TRBJ1-3; the D gene is possibly TRBD1 (6 bases). The CDR3 runs 19 residues. Germline V lookup: CDR1 PRHDT, CDR2 FYEKMQ (reference sequence). V lost 5 bases and J lost 6, with 29 bases in between. CDR3 DNA sequence: TGTGCCAGCAGCAGAACACCGGGACACGAACCCATAGGTGTAAACACCATATATTTT. It encodes CASSRTPGHEPIGVNTIYF.

The rearrangement uses TRBV4-1 and TRBJ2-3; perhaps TRBD2 as D (6 bases). Germline lookup yields CDR1 MGHRA and CDR2 YSYEKL. The CDR3 is 16 residues long. Trimming removed 1 base at V and 1 base at J, with 12 bases between. CDR3 region: CASSQGPSVRTDTQYF. CDR3 DNA: TGCGCCAGCAGCCAAGGGCCTAGCGTACGCACAGATACGCAGTATTTT.

The CDR3 DNA follows: TGCGCCAGCAGTGATAGGACAGAGAAAAGTTGGGACACTGAAGCTTTCTTT. It yields the protein CASSDRTEKSWDTEAFF. The chain joins TRBV10-1 to TRBJ1-1, with D possibly being TRBD1 (6 bases). V lost 3 bases and J 3 bases, leaving 20 bases between the germline ends. The germline V gene has CDR1 WNHNN and CDR2 SYGVQD (reference sequence). This CDR3 is 17 amino acids long.

The V gene is TRBV25-1, the J gene TRBJ1-5; maybe TRBD1 (6 bases). V was shortened by 2 bases and J by 6 bases, with 11 bases between the two germline ends. This CDR3 region has 14 residues. Germline-derived CDR1 and CDR2 are MGHDK and SYGVNS. CDR3 loop: CASSENRDGQPQHF. The CDR3, as DNA: TGTGCCAGCAGTGAAAACAGGGATGGTCAGCCCCAGCATTTT. The entire variable domain, with the rest obtained from reference TRBV25-1 and TRBJ1-5, is as follows: EADIYQTPRYLVIGTGKKITLECSQTMGHDKMYWYQQDPGMELHLIHYSYGVNSTEKGDLSSESTVSRIRTEHFPLTLESARPSHTSQYLCASSENRDGQPQHFGDGTRLSIL.

The chain recombines TRBV10-3 with TRBJ2-5, with 9 bases aligning to TRBD2. The V and J ends lost 6 bases and 5 bases, in that order; junction bases with no gene match: 7. The CDR3 is 14 residues long. Per germline, CDR1 ENHRY and CDR2 SYGVKD. The CDR3 DNA sequence: TGTGCCATCAGCGACCTGACTAGCGGCGAGACCCAGTACTTC. This gives the protein CAISDLTSGETQYF.

The gene calls are TRBV7-8 and TRBJ1-3; D possibly corresponds to TRBD1 (5 bases). The CDR3 contains 14 residues. The germline CDR1 and CDR2 sequences are SGHVS and FQNEAQ. V lost 7 bases and J lost 0, with 10 bases in between. CDR3 in amino acids: CASTWGFSGNTIYF. For the CDR3, the DNA is TGTGCCAGCACCTGGGGCTTCTCTGGAAACACCATATATTTT.

The J gene is TRBJ2-1, the V gene TRBV5-1; weak D call: TRBD2 (7 bases). Germline V gives CDR1 SGHRS, CDR2 YFSETQ. V lost 4 bases, J lost 0 bases, and 17 bases lay in between. The CDR3 has 17 residues. The CDR3 region is CASSPVEGGSSYNEQFF. The CDR3 region has the DNA TGCGCCAGCAGCCCCGTCGAGGGGGGGAGCTCCTACAATGAGCAGTTCTTC.